This T cell receptor beta chain originates from a study of radiotherapy plus CTLA-4 blockade in lung cancer. Background on the study: Objective response was observed in about 19% of patients, and disease control in roughly 30%. General study points: Once radiotherapy plus ipilimumab had been given, TCR clones derived from tumor expanded in blood.

V was shortened by 2 bases and J by 8 bases, with 15 bases between the two germline ends. The CDR3 runs 14 residues. Germline CDR1 is MNHNY and CDR2 is SVGAGI (reference sequence). Clones were sequenced by immunoSEQ multiplex PCR, and TCRdb holds only the in-frame ones, with some missing. The data contain more than 75,000 clones, approximately 86% of them seen just once; the ten biggest clones take up around 0.87%. Of note for this clone: The antigen is unknown.

People whose metastatic non-small-cell lung cancer was chemo-refractory got focal radiation along with CTLA-4 blockade by ipilimumab. The clonotype was recovered from a human donor with non-small cell lung cancer who had stable disease on radiotherapy plus ipilimumab. The rearrangement links TRBV6-6 to TRBJ1-2; possible D gene TRBD1, 6 bases. The sample here was peripheral blood, taken from a patient treated with radiotherapy plus ipilimumab. CDR3 protein: CASSYHVGGRGYTF. Written as DNA, the CDR3 is TGTGCCAGCAGTTACCATGTCGGGGGGCGAGGCTACACCTTC.